Sequencing of this T cell receptor (beta chain) was carried out in a study of OX40 agonist ivuxolimab in advanced cancers. Whole-study results and caveats: Average numbers of expanded clones were greater in CD8+ T cells than in CD4+. Partial responders receiving 0.1-3.0 mg/kg showed among the lowest clonal expansion. Antigen specificity was not determined for the expanded peripheral T cells.

V lost 7 bases and J lost 10; bases outside the gene matches: 9. The CDR3 covers 15 residues. The germline V gene has CDR1 ENHRY and CDR2 SYGVKD. Data came from immunoSEQ multiplex PCR; TCRdb stores just in-frame clones and leaves some out. The profile shows approximately 60,000 clones, about 80% of them singletons. This clone came up a few times. Its antigen remains unknown. The TCR comes from an adult with an advanced solid tumor such as melanoma, head and neck, liver or kidney cancer. The starting material was CD4+ or CD8+ T cells sorted from blood, obtained in a trial of the OX40 agonist ivuxolimab. The chain recombines TRBV10-3 with TRBJ2-1; TRBD2 matches at 14 bases. This CDR3 is CAITPGLAGEQEQFF. The CDR3 DNA is TGTGCCATCACACCGGGACTAGCGGGAGAGCAGGAGCAGTTCTTC.